This TCR beta chain was sequenced for a study of cytomegalovirus exposure and HLA in healthy donors. The study ran its PCR with 60 Vbeta and 13 Jbeta primers. TCRdb's table, derived via immunoSEQ multiplex PCR, lists solely in-frame clones and lacks some. The repertoire holds about 130,000 clones, with more than 8% as singletons. As regards this clone: Antigen unknown.

Broader study findings: In an earlier analysis, in 620 or so donors, most V segments appeared productive either ~87% or ~30% of the time. Analyzed later, association rates of TCRs varied across HLA loci, with DRB1 most and HLA-C fewest. Later analysis associated a missense DCLRE1C variant with TCR beta V- and J-gene trimming.

This sequence was found in a man aged 35-49 years in good health and CMV-seronegative. The sample comprised PBMCs.

The CDR3 loop is CASSARDRGLNSGANVLTF. The CDR3 coding sequence is TGTGCCAGCAGCGCCCGGGACAGGGGTTTGAACTCTGGGGCCAACGTCCTGACTTTC. The chain carries TRBV9 and TRBJ2-6, with 10 bases matching TRBD1. The trim removed 3 bases at V and 0 bases at J, leaving 9 bases unmatched. The CDR3 loop spans 19 amino acids. Germline CDR1 is SGDLS and CDR2 is YYNGEE. Full variable domain (rest looked up from reference TRBV9 and TRBJ2-6): DSGVTQTPKHLITATGQRVTLRCSPRSGDLSVYWYQQSLDQGLQFLIQYYNGEERAKGNILERFSAQQFPDLHSELNLSSLELGDSALYFCASSARDRGLNSGANVLTFGAGSRLTVL.